The sample holds a few counts of the clone carrying this TCR beta chain. Antigen: not known. This record comes from a study of cytomegalovirus exposure and HLA in healthy donors. Study summary: An early release of data contained 75 million to 90 million unique TCRs, which came from HLA-typed donors.

In the PCR, 60 Vbeta and 13 Jbeta primers were used. The data were produced by immunoSEQ multiplex PCR, yet TCRdb's version contains in-frame clones alone and is incomplete. Counted here are around 130,000 clones, around 77% occurring once; the ten biggest clones make up 0.94%. The junction had 4 bases not matched to a gene; V was cut back by 10 bases and J by 5 bases. In germline, CDR1 is MNHNS, CDR2 SASEGT. The CDR3 is made up of 13 amino acids. Findings and limits, study-wide: The sole available immune exposure information was CMV serostatus. Cytomegalovirus association was assigned to approximately 160 TCR beta chains.

This chain links TRBV6-1 with TRBJ1-4; 10 nucleotides line up with TRBD1. This TCR derives from a woman aged 60 to 75 in good health and CMV-seronegative. The sequenced material came from PBMCs. The CDR3 reads CATPGQGNEKLFF. The CDR3 bases are TGTGCCACCCCGGGACAGGGGAATGAAAAACTGTTTTTT.